These 6 T cell receptor beta chains originate from one sample sequenced in a study of shared clonotypes between healthy human individuals. Only in-frame clones appear in the TCRdb table, and some are missing; sequencing was by immunoSEQ multiplex PCR. This table holds 1,500,000 or so clones, about 96% found once. Material for sequencing was naive CD4+ T cells sorted from blood. As for subset: CD45RA+ positively selected. The receptors were sampled from a man under 40 in good health.

This rearrangement joins TRBV27 to TRBJ2-1; TRBD2 matches 7 bases. The CDR3 sequence is 16 residues long. With 3 bases clipped from V and 1 base from J, the junction kept 6 bases outside the gene matches. CDR1 and CDR2 (germline): MNHEY, SMNVEV (reference sequence). The CDR3 protein is CASSLGRLASYNEQFF. The CDR3 nucleotides read TGTGCCAGCAGTTTGGGGAGACTAGCTTCCTACAATGAGCAGTTCTTC.

This chain links TRBV28 with TRBJ2-5; D is undetermined. The CDR3 covers 12 residues. V lost 5 bases to trimming and J lost 2 bases, with 6 bases between them. Germline CDR1 MDHEN, CDR2 SYDVKM. CDR3 amino acids: CASSLEQETQYF. The CDR3 nucleotides read TGTGCCAGCAGTCTGGAGCAAGAGACCCAGTACTTC.

The chain carries TRBV6-6 and TRBJ2-7; 12 positions agree with TRBD1. The CDR3 loop spans 15 amino acids. The ends lost 4 bases at V and 3 bases at J; junction bases unmatched: 4. The germline V gene has CDR1 MNHNY and CDR2 SVGAGI (reference sequence). CDR3 bases: TGTGCCAGCAGTTCCGGGACAGGGGGCAGCTACGAGCAGTACTTC. Its protein is CASSSGTGGSYEQYF.

J is TRBJ2-3 and V is TRBV15; tentatively, D is TRBD2 (5 bases). V gave up 0 bases and J gave up 3 bases, with 13 bases separating them. The CDR3 runs 16 residues. Germline CDR1 LNHNV, CDR2 YYDKDF (reference sequence). The CDR3 loop reads CATSREMVSGTDTQYF. The CDR3, as DNA: TGTGCCACCAGCAGAGAAATGGTTTCGGGGACAGATACGCAGTATTTT.

The rearrangement links TRBV7-2 to TRBJ2-1; D is possibly TRBD1 (5 bases). Deletions cut 2 bases from V and 3 bases from J, with 8 bases between. The V gene's germline CDR1 is SGHTA and CDR2 FQGNSA. This CDR3 is built from 14 residues. The CDR3 coding sequence is TGTGCCAGCAGCTTACAGGGTCTCTACAATGAGCAGTTCTTC. Translated, it gives CASSLQGLYNEQFF.

Points on this clone: Within the sample, other DNA sequences also encode this same CDR3. CDR3 sequence: CASSLDGRTDTQYF. DNA of the CDR3: TGCGCCAGCAGCTTGGACGGGAGAACAGATACGCAGTATTTT. This chain links TRBV5-1 with TRBJ2-3, with D perhaps matching TRBD2 (6 bases). V lost 0 bases and J lost 3, with 8 bases in between. The germline V gene encodes CDR1 SGHRS and CDR2 YFSETQ. CDR3 length: 14 residues. The full variable domain, with the rest looked up from reference TRBV5-1 and TRBJ2-3, is KAGVTQTPRYLIKTRGQQVTLSCSPISGHRSVSWYQQTPGQGLQFLFEYFSETQRNKGNFPGRFSGRQFSNSRSEMNVSTLELGDSALYLCASSLDGRTDTQYFGPGTRLTVL.